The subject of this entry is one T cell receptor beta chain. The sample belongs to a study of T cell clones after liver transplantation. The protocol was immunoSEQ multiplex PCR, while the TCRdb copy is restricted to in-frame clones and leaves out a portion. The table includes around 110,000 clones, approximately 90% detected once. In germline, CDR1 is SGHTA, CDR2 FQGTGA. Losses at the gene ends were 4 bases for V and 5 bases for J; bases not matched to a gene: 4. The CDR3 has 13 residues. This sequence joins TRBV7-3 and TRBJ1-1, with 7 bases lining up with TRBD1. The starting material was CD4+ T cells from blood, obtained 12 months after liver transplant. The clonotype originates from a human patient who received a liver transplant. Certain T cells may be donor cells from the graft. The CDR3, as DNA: TGTGCCAGCAGCTCAGGGGGGATGACTGAAGCTTTCTTT. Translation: CASSSGGMTEAFF. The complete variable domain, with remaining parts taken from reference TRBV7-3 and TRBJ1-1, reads GAGVSQTPSNKVTEKGKYVELRCDPISGHTALYWYRQSLGQGPEFLIYFQGTGAADDSGLPNDRFFAVRPEGSVSTLKIQRTERGDSAVYLCASSSGGMTEAFFGQGTRLTVV.